The 7 T cell receptor beta chains listed next were all sequenced from one sample in a study of response to subunit inactivated influenza vaccine. TCRdb re-analysed the RT-PCR reads in MiXCR, keeping a single row per CDR3 protein. The sample lists 600,000 to 850,000 distinct CDR3 sequences; around 13% were seen once. The sample here was PBMCs from blood, taken less than 15 days before vaccination. Receptors were obtained from a man in his fifties who received an inactivated influenza vaccine.

The chain employs TRBV29-1 and TRBJ2-3, with D uncertain. The CDR3 extends over 14 amino acids. V was cut by 2 bases and J by 1 base, with 10 bases left in between. The germline CDR1 and CDR2 sequences are SQVTM and ANQGSEA. The CDR3 sequence is CSVEIGEGTDTQYF. CDR3 nucleotides: TGCAGCGTTGAAATCGGTGAAGGCACAGATACGCAGTATTTT.

The chain recombines TRBV24-1 with TRBJ2-2; D may be TRBD1 or TRBD2 (5 bases each). The germline CDR1 and CDR2 sequences are KGHDR and SFDVKD. This CDR3 region has 15 residues. Trimming took 12 bases from V and 2 from J, leaving 18 bases between them. The CDR3 reads CASSTGPTNTGELFF. The CDR3 DNA follows: TGTGCCTCCTCCACGGGACCCACTAACACCGGGGAGCTGTTTTTT.

This clonotype occurred many times. J is TRBJ2-3 and V is TRBV25-1; D is unclear. Trimming took 4 bases from V and 0 from J, leaving 5 bases between them. The germline V gene has CDR1 MGHDK and CDR2 SYGVNS. This CDR3 comprises 13 residues. The CDR3 is CASSVTSTDTQYF. The CDR3 bases are TGTGCCAGCAGTGTGACTAGCACAGATACGCAGTATTTT.

V usage is TRBV5-5 and J usage is TRBJ2-3, with a tentative D call TRBD2 (6 bases). This CDR3 contains 15 residues. V was clipped by 0 bases and J by 1 base, with 9 bases between them. CDR1 and CDR2 from the germline V gene are SGHKS and YYEKEE (reference sequence). The CDR3 nucleotides are TGTGCCAGCAGCTTGGTTCCGGGGGGCACAGATACGCAGTATTTT. It specifies CASSLVPGGTDTQYF.

The chain couples TRBV10-3 to TRBJ2-7, with 9 bases that match TRBD2. CDR1 ENHRY and CDR2 SYGVKD come from the germline V gene. Trimming took 6 bases from V and 3 from J; bases not matched to a gene: 21. The CDR3 loop spans 19 amino acids. CDR3 sequence: CAISSPAGREGTYRYEQYF. CDR3 nucleotide sequence: TGTGCCATCAGCAGCCCGGCGGGGCGGGAGGGTACCTACCGCTACGAGCAGTACTTC.

The chain uses TRBV10-3 and TRBJ2-1, with D possibly matching TRBD2 (6 bases). The germline V gene encodes CDR1 ENHRY and CDR2 SYGVKD. V lost 4 bases, J lost 6 bases, and 10 bases lay in between. The CDR3 spans 13 residues. CDR3 amino acids: CAISGDSGNEQFF. Written as DNA, the CDR3 is TGTGCCATCAGTGGAGATAGCGGCAATGAGCAGTTCTTC.

The genes are TRBV7-6 and TRBJ2-6; D is unresolved. There are 14 residues in the CDR3. Trimming shortened V by 8 bases and J by 1 base, and 9 bases separated the two germline ends. Germline lookup yields CDR1 SGHVS and CDR2 FNYEAQ. CDR3 DNA: TGTGCCAGCCATTCGGGTTCTGGGGCCAACGTCCTGACTTTC. Residues: CASHSGSGANVLTF.